This T cell receptor (beta chain) was identified during a study of regulatory T cells in long-lasting Graves disease. The CDR3 has 10 residues. The germline V and J ends were trimmed by 5 bases and 7 bases, with 0 bases remaining between them. In germline, CDR1 is SNHLY, CDR2 FYNNEI. To make TCR beta libraries, researchers used iRepertoire HTBI primers and Arm-PCR of CDR3 regions. TCRdb fed the multiplex PCR reads into MiXCR, producing one record per CDR3 protein. Among about 350,000 distinct CDR3 sequences listed, over 15% were seen once. The time point here: newly diagnosed GD, antithyroid drugs for less than 3 months. PBMC-derived RNA was used for the TCR library. The same data also contributed to another study, on T cells in Graves' hyperthyroidism and ophthalmopathy.

The receptor was isolated from a man in his forties with Graves disease. The input for sequencing was peripheral blood mononuclear cells (PBMCs), taken at new diagnosis, from a patient treated with antithyroid drugs. The chain uses TRBV2 and TRBJ1-6; D unclear. CDR3 sequence: CASSNSPLHF. The CDR3 region has the DNA TGTGCCAGCAGTAATTCACCCCTCCACTTT. Full variable domain (outside the CDR3, taken from reference TRBV2 and TRBJ1-6): EPEVTQTPSHQVTQMGQEVILRCVPISNHLYFYWYRQILGQKVEFLVSFYNNEISEKSEIFDDQFSVERPDGSNFTLKIRSTKLEDSAMYFCASSNSPLHFGNGTRLTVT.